This T cell receptor (beta chain) comes out of a study of post-analysis software for immune sequencing data. Study information: The disease courses covered relapsing-remitting, secondary progressive and progressive-relapsing multiple sclerosis. Findings and caveats of the study: Samples from a shared batch, those prepared together, strongly co-clustered by F measure. Included in a set of five TRBV segments more frequent in patients than controls were TRBV5-6, TRBV5-1 and TRBV20-1. People with multiple sclerosis had a significantly lower normalized Chao1 diversity than controls did.

CDR1 and CDR2 (germline): SGHTA, FQGNSA. CDR3 length: 14 amino acids. J lost 6 bases, V lost 2 bases, and 1 base had no gene match. TCR beta cDNA libraries had unique molecular identifiers. Once roughly 1 to 10 million T cells were used, about 490,000 cDNA molecules resulted. TCRdb analysed the PCR reads with MiXCR anew, one entry per CDR3 protein. The table lists some 690,000 distinct CDR3 sequences, roughly 29% of them singletons, with under 0.7% in the top ten. Comments on this clonotype: Antigen: not known.

The sequence came from a girl aged 10 to 17 with multiple sclerosis. Input material: blood. This rearrangement joins TRBV7-2 to TRBJ1-6; 7 bases match TRBD1. CDR3 in amino acids: CASSLKGANSPLHF. In DNA, the CDR3 is TGTGCCAGCAGCTTAAAGGGGGCTAATTCACCCCTCCACTTT.